Listed below are T cell receptor beta chains from one sample, sequenced in a study of chemoradiotherapy in HPV16-positive cancers. TCRdb keeps only in-frame clones here, not all; method: immunoSEQ multiplex PCR. Of approximately 38,000 clones in the sample, just under 80% are singletons; the top ten hold 3% to 4.5%. Sequences were derived from blood, sampled from a patient who underwent chemoradiotherapy. All receptors derive from a human donor with HPV-associated anogenital cancer. Both conserved end residues are part of each CDR3. D genes are given only for firm matches. Not every row has a clone size; where given, it reads once, few, many or a size class.

j_gene: TRBJ1-5
d_gene: NA
abundance: NA
v_gene: TRBV6-1
CDR3aa: CASSESWAGMGQPQHF
CDR3nt: TGTGCCAGCAGTGAGTCGTGGGCAGGGATGGGTCAGCCCCAGCATTTT

j_gene: TRBJ2-7
d_gene: NA
abundance: NA
v_gene: TRBV19
CDR3aa: CASKRAGGHEQYF
CDR3nt: TGTGCCAGTAAGCGGGCCGGGGGCCACGAGCAGTACTTC

j_gene: TRBJ1-2
d_gene: NA
abundance: NA
v_gene: TRBV15
CDR3aa: CATSEGRNYGYTF
CDR3nt: TGTGCCACCAGCGAGGGGAGGAACTATGGCTACACCTTC

j_gene: TRBJ1-1
d_gene: NA
abundance: NA
v_gene: TRBV11-2
CDR3aa: CASSLAGYTEAFF
CDR3nt: TGTGCCAGCAGCTTAGCCGGGTACACTGAAGCTTTCTTT

j_gene: TRBJ2-2
d_gene: TRBD2
abundance: NA
v_gene: TRBV4-3
CDR3aa: CASSQDPAGGTGELFF
CDR3nt: TGCGCCAGCAGCCAAGATCCAGCGGGAGGCACCGGGGAGCTGTTTTTT

j_gene: TRBJ1-3
d_gene: NA
abundance: NA
v_gene: TRBV9
CDR3aa: CASSVATGESGNTIYF
CDR3nt: TGTGCCAGCAGCGTAGCGACAGGCGAGTCTGGAAACACCATATATTTT

j_gene: TRBJ1-2
d_gene: NA
abundance: NA
v_gene: TRBV19
CDR3aa: CASQDSGILGYGYTF
CDR3nt: TGTGCCAGTCAGGATTCGGGGATATTGGGTTATGGCTACACCTTC

j_gene: TRBJ2-2
d_gene: NA
abundance: NA
v_gene: TRBV19
CDR3aa: CASSIKRSGLRGELFF
CDR3nt: TGTGCCAGTAGTATCAAAAGATCGGGATTGCGCGGGGAGCTGTTTTTT

j_gene: TRBJ2-1
d_gene: NA
abundance: NA
v_gene: TRBV5-6
CDR3aa: CASSRGTPTRLNEQFF
CDR3nt: TGTGCCAGTTCGCGGGGGACACCGACGAGACTCAATGAGCAGTTCTTC

j_gene: TRBJ2-2
d_gene: NA
abundance: once
v_gene: TRBV11-3
CDR3aa: CASSPGQTNTGELFF
CDR3nt: TGTGCCAGCAGCCCCGGACAGACGAACACCGGGGAGCTGTTTTTT

j_gene: TRBJ2-3
d_gene: NA
abundance: NA
v_gene: TRBV5-1
CDR3aa: CASSLWQGLDTQYF
CDR3nt: TGCGCCAGCAGCTTGTGGCAGGGGCTGGATACGCAGTATTTT